This paragraph covers one T cell receptor beta chain sequence. Its target antigen remains unknown. The input lacks base qualities; no much larger clone sits a single base away. The sample carries other DNA sequences with the same CDR3. One collaborating source in Seattle enrolled patients during active infection and followed them longitudinally through the course of disease. The collaborating institutions used their own protocols to collect whole blood in K2EDTA tubes. For TCRbeta analysis, collaborator samples were shipped as frozen whole blood, as isolated PBMCs, or as DNA extracted from either sample type. The data are from a study of blood T cell repertoires in COVID-19 (dated by TCRdb to the early 2020s). Broadly, across the study: The collaborator samples originated in the United States, Italy and Spain and spanned the acute and convalescent phases of COVID-19. The material from the prospective study consisted of cDNA or gDNA derived from T cells, B-cell-depleted T cells, or PBMCs. Subjects who had been exposed to COVID-19, were actively infected with it, or had recovered from it provided the deeply sampled blood TCRbeta repertoires that made up the dataset. The repertoires were made available in a free public database intended to serve as a resource for research on the immune response to SARS-CoV-2. Samples came from the ongoing ImmuneRACE study (first 160 participants) plus 1,254 subjects from 6 global collaborators. Nearly every sample came with metadata listing a de-identified subject ID, COVID-19 status, age in years and sex. HLA class I and class II types, where available, came from metadata supplied by the sample provider rather than from assay-based typing.

Study-wide conclusions, independent of this receptor: The amount of clinical and demographic metadata varied by source and participant and was provided uncurated.

The immunoSEQ Assay, a bias-controlled multiplex PCR, was used to amplify TCRbeta CDR3 regions from genomic DNA. For the original study's pipeline: The number of nucleated cells in each sample was estimated from the amplification of reference gene primers within the assay. Sequence reads were collapsed and filtered to measure the absolute abundance of every unique TCRbeta CDR3 rearrangement. For each sample, productive Simpson clonality was calculated as the square root of Simpson's diversity index across productive rearrangements. This is the immuneACCESS table as TCRdb keeps it, with only in-frame sequences that have V and J called. A part of the clones is gone; compared with another copy, unresolved V genes explain less than half, and the rest is unexplained. V and J calls and clone size follow that table, whereas D and trimming were derived from the DNA. For this sample there are roughly 340,000 clones; roughly 90% appear just once. 3% of the sample is in the top ten clones.

The CDR3 sequence holds 14 residues, the cysteine and phenylalanine included. The entry retains the CDR3 DNA only, 42 bases that are in frame from base 1. CDR1 and CDR2 are read off the germline V gene as SQVTM and ANQGSEA. For this chain, trimming is 4 bases at the V end and 1 base at the J end, and the number of junction bases without a gene match is 2. The receptor comes from a woman in her thirties with COVID-19, enrolled during active disease. The source material was peripheral blood. The chain is encoded by TRBV29-1 joined to TRBJ2-7, and 12 bases in between align with TRBD1. The CDR3 reads as follows: CSVAGQGASYEQYF. The DNA is TGCAGCGTTGCGGGACAGGGGGCGTCCTACGAGCAGTACTTC.